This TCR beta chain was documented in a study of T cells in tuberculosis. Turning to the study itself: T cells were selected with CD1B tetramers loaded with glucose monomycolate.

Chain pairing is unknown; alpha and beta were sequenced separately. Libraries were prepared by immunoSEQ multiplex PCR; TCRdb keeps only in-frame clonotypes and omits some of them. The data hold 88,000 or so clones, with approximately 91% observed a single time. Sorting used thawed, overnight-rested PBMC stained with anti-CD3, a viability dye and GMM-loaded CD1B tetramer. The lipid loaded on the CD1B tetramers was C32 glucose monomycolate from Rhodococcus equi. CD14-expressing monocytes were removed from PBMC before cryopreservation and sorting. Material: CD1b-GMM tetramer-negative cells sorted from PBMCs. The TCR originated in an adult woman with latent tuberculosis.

The CDR3 sequence is CASSLAGGHLDTQYF. The CDR3 region has the DNA TGTGCCAGCAGCTTGGCGGGGGGGCACCTTGATACGCAGTATTTT. The chain links TRBV7-2 to TRBJ2-3; 9 bases align to TRBD2. With 3 bases clipped from V and 6 bases from J, the junction kept 7 bases outside the gene matches. Germline CDR1 SGHTA, CDR2 FQGNSA. There are 15 residues in the CDR3. Full variable domain (outside the CDR3, taken from reference TRBV7-2 and TRBJ2-3): GAGVSQSPSNKVTEKGKDVELRCDPISGHTALYWYRQSLGQGLEFLIYFQGNSAPDKSGLPSDRFSAERTGGSVSTLTIQRTQQEDSAVYLCASSLAGGHLDTQYFGPGTRLTVL.